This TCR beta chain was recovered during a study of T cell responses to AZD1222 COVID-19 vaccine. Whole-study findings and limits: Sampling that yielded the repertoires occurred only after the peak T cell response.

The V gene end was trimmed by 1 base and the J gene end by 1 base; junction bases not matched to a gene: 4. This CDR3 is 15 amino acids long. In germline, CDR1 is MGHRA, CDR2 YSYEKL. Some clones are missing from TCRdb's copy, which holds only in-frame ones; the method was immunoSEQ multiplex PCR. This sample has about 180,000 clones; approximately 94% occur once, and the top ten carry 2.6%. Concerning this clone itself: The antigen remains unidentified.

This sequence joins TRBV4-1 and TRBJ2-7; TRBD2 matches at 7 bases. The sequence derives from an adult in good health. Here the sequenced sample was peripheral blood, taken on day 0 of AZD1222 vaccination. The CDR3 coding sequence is TGCGCCAGCAGCCAAGTTCAGGGACTATCCTACGAGCAGTACTTC. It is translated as CASSQVQGLSYEQYF.